This TCR beta chain was sequenced in a study of OX40 agonist ivuxolimab in advanced cancers. A remark on this clone: Its antigen is not identified.

CDR3 size: 13 residues. Germline lookup yields CDR1 MNHEY and CDR2 SVGAGI. The V and J ends lost 6 bases and 4 bases, in that order; junction bases with no gene match: 5. The table came from immunoSEQ multiplex PCR; TCRdb's copy has only in-frame clones and leaves some out. Of about 82,000 clones listed, 80% to 90% are singletons. Autoimmune disease history or systemic immunosuppression disqualified patients. Study conclusions and caveats: CD8+ T cells (on average) carried more expanded clones than CD4+ T cells.

The sample consisted of CD4+ or CD8+ T cells sorted from blood, taken in a trial of the OX40 agonist ivuxolimab. V usage is TRBV6-5 and J usage is TRBJ2-5; 7 bases are shared with TRBD2. This receptor was identified in an adult with an advanced solid tumor such as melanoma, head and neck, liver or kidney cancer. The CDR3 nucleotides are TGTGCCAGCAGCCTCCCGGGGGGAGAGACCCAGTACTTC. It encodes CASSLPGGETQYF.